This T cell receptor (beta chain) originates from a study of Ad26.COV2.S vaccination and SARS-CoV-2 variants. Looking at the study overall: Into the muscle, Ad26.COV2.S was dosed once or twice, 56 days apart.

Treatment meaning: some 19 received Ad26.COV2.S at low or high dose, single or two shots; 5 received placebo; per-sample allocation not given. Sampling happened 63 days after the first vaccine or placebo injection. In Boston, the donor was an adult between 18-55 years of age. Expressing Wuhan-strain SARS-CoV-2 spike, an Ad26 vector served as the vaccine. This clone came up a few times. Data came from immunoSEQ multiplex PCR; TCRdb stores just in-frame clones and leaves some out. The sample has hundreds of thousands of clones; 80% to 90% are singletons. Germline V gene sequence: CDR1 LNHDA, CDR2 SQIVND (reference sequence). The CDR3 is made up of 14 amino acids. V was trimmed by 9 bases and J by 4 bases, leaving 17 bases between them.

The TCR sequence derives from a person between 18 and 60 years old who received the Ad26.COV2.S COVID-19 vaccine or a placebo. This specimen consisted of peripheral blood, obtained in a trial of Ad26.COV2.S vaccine versus placebo. The rearrangement links TRBV19 to TRBJ2-3; possible D gene TRBD2, 6 bases. The CDR3 is CASGGDVGADTQYF. As DNA, the CDR3 is TGTGCCAGCGGAGGGGACGTCGGGGCAGATACGCAGTATTTT.